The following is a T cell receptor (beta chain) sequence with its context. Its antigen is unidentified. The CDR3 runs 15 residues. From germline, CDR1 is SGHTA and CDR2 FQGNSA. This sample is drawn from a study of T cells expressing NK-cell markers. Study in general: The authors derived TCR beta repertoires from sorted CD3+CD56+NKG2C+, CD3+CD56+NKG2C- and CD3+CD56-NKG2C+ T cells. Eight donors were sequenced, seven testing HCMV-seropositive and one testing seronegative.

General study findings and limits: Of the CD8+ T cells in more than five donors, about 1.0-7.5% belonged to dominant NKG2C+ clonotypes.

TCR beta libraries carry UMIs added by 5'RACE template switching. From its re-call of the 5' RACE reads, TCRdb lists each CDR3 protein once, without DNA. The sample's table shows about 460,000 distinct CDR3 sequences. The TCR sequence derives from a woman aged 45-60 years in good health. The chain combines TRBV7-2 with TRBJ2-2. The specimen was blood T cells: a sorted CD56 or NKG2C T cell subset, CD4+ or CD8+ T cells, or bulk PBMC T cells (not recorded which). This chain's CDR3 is CASSPRTVGTGELFF.